This TCR beta chain was captured in a study of T cell changes during pregnancy in multiple sclerosis. Measured with immunoSEQ multiplex PCR; TCRdb has only the in-frame clones, and not every one. The table lists roughly 97,000 clones, roughly nine tenths of them singletons. CDR1 SGHAT and CDR2 FQNNGV come from the germline V gene. The J segment lost 0 bases and the V segment lost 4 bases, leaving 8 bases of the junction unmatched. This CDR3 contains 18 residues. The clonotype was recovered from a female donor in good health, enrolled as a control in a pregnancy study. Specimen: peripheral blood, collected in the second trimester of pregnancy. J is TRBJ1-6 and V is TRBV11-2, with 8 bases lining up with TRBD1. The CDR3 nucleotides are TGTGCCAGCAGCTCACCCCGGGGGACAGGCTCCTATAATTCACCCCTCCACTTT. Protein: CASSSPRGTGSYNSPLHF.